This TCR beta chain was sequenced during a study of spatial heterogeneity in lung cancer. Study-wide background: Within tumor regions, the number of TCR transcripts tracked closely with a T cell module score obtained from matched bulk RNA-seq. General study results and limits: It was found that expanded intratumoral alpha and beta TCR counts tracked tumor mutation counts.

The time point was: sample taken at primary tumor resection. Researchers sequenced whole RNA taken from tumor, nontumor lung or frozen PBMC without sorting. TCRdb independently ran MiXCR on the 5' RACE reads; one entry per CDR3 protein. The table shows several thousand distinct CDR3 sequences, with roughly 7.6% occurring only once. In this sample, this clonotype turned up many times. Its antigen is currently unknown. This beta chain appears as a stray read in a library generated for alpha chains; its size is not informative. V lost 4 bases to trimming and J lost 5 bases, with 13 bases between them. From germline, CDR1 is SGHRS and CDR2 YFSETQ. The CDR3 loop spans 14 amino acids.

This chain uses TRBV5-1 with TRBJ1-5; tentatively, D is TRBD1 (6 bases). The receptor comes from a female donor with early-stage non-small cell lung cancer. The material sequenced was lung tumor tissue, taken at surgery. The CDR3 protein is CASSPGQPDQPQHF. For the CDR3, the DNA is TGCGCCAGCAGCCCCGGACAGCCAGATCAGCCCCAGCATTTT.